This T cell receptor (beta chain) comes out of a study of blood T cell repertoires in COVID-19 (dated by TCRdb to 2018 to 2020). As for the study more broadly: The collaborator samples originated in the United States, Italy and Spain and spanned the acute and convalescent phases of COVID-19. The repertoires were released in a freely available public database meant as a resource for research on the immune response to SARS-CoV-2. The prospective study material was composed of cDNA or gDNA derived from T cells, B-cell-depleted T cells, or PBMCs. Where HLA class I and class II types were available, the types were taken from metadata supplied by the sample provider, not from assay-based typing. Sample metadata almost always included a de-identified subject ID, COVID-19 status, age in years and sex. Subjects who had been exposed to COVID-19, were actively infected with it, or had recovered from it provided the deeply sampled blood TCRbeta repertoires that made up the dataset. Samples were obtained from the ongoing ImmuneRACE study (first 160 participants) and from 950 to 1,500 subjects provided by 6 global collaborators. General conclusions and limits of the study: Clinical and demographic metadata were provided uncurated, with the amount varying by source and participant.

The CDR3 measures 13 amino acids from cysteine to phenylalanine. Only CDR3 DNA is held: 39 bases, read in frame from base 1. The germline V gene sets CDR1 to SGHTA and CDR2 to FQGTGA. Ends trimmed: V by 5 bases, J by 8 bases; bases unmatched to a gene: 7. Participants in the prospective study were aged 18 to 89 years, lived in more than 20 United States geographic areas, and enrolled through a virtual design. In the prospective study, participants were assigned to cohorts based on the clinical history participants reported in a screening survey and a study questionnaire. Recovered participants in ImmuneRACE Cohort 3 were defined by two consecutive negative NP/OP PCR tests, clearance by a healthcare professional, or resolution of symptoms. Each participant in the prospective study had whole blood, serum and a nasopharyngeal or oropharyngeal swab collected by mobile phlebotomists. Participants in the prospective study had the option to provide additional blood draws and questionnaires over a roughly two-month period. Before DNA extraction, prospective study blood samples were shipped either frozen or at room temperature.

The immunoSEQ Assay, a bias-controlled multiplex PCR, was used to amplify TCRbeta CDR3 regions from genomic DNA. Per the source publication's procedure: Nucleated cell counts per sample were estimated from amplification of reference gene primers within the assay. To quantify the absolute abundance of each unique TCRbeta CDR3 rearrangement, sequence reads were collapsed and filtered. For each sample, productive Simpson clonality was calculated as the square root of Simpson's diversity index over productive rearrangements. TCRdb obtained this table from immuneACCESS and retained in-frame rearrangements with V and J assigned. These tables miss some clones; where compared with another copy, unresolved V genes account for less than half of the shortfall, and the remainder is unexplained. The V and J calls and clone size come from that table; D and trimming were worked out from the DNA. Within this sample are roughly 190,000 clones, with 87% of them counted one time only. The top ten clonotypes cover 2% to 2.5% of the sample.

Note on this clone: The clone's antigen remains unknown. Base quality data are lacking; no much larger clone is found one base away.

The sample taken for sequencing was PBMCs or T cells enriched from blood (not recorded which). The TCR originated in a woman in her thirties who had recovered from COVID-19. Recombination joined TRBV7-3 with TRBJ2-7, with 9 bases matching TRBD1. The DNA sequence is given as TGTGCCAGCAGCGGGGGACAGGGAGGGAAGCAGTACTTC. This translates into CASSGGQGGKQYF.